This T cell receptor beta chain originates from a study of blood T cell repertoires in COVID-19. Study background: Acute-phase and convalescent COVID-19 samples originated in the United States, Italy and Spain. In each case, the material was cDNA or gDNA derived from T cells, B-cell-depleted T cells, or PBMCs.

Patients in Seattle were enrolled during active infection, then followed longitudinally. How the authors handled the data: From reference gene primer amplification, estimates of nucleated cell counts were derived. The assay was immunoSEQ multiplex PCR, and TCRdb's table has in-frame clones only and misses some. The V and J calls and clone size were taken over from that table, and D and trimming were inferred from the DNA. The sample lists 250,000 to 350,000 clones; about nine tenths were seen once. This receptor was obtained from a woman aged 25 to 39 with COVID-19, enrolled during active disease. Input material: peripheral blood.

Here the CDR3 DNA reads TGCAGCGTTGAACAGGGGAAACCTGGAAACACCATATATTTT. Translated: CSVEQGKPGNTIYF. J is TRBJ1-3 and V is TRBV29-1; D may be TRBD1 (6 bases). The germline gives CDR1 SQVTM, CDR2 ANQGSEA. The germline V and J ends were trimmed by 2 bases and 2 bases, with 10 bases remaining between them. This CDR3 comprises 14 residues.